The rows below give T cell receptor beta chains drawn from one sample of a study of blood T cell repertoires in COVID-19. The assay was immunoSEQ multiplex PCR, and TCRdb's table has in-frame clones only and misses some. The sample includes some 360,000 clones, 70% to 90% of them seen just once. The sequenced sample was peripheral blood. Source of these receptors: a woman aged 55-70 years with COVID-19, enrolled during active disease. CDR3s include the opening cysteine and the closing phenylalanine or tryptophan. The D gene is left open where the match is weak.

>TRBV3-1/TRBV3-2|TRBD1
CASSPRTGKVYEQYF
>TRBV24-1|TRBD1
CATSDPFTGAGELFF
>TRBV9|TRBD1
CASSAQGQPNTEAFF
>TRBV2|.
CASSVLDYGYTF
>TRBV2|.
CASGAYEKLFF
>TRBV19|.
CASSSRVGYTF
>TRBV5-4|TRBD1
CASREGQGRYNEQFF
>TRBV10-3|TRBD2
CAIRGRVDSYEQYF
>TRBV5-1|.
CASMPSAGGTQYF
>TRBV9|.
CASSVGYTSTNEKLFF
>TRBV19|TRBD1
CASSSRQGHTEAFF
>TRBV3-1/TRBV3-2|TRBD1
CASSLDRGSGNTIYF
>TRBV10-2|.
CASFDSTGELFF
>TRBV10-3|.
CAISQTGNTEAFF
>TRBV30|.
CAWGRGAVSSYNSPLHF
>TRBV7-8|TRBD2
CASSLSSRGSTDTQYF
>TRBV3-1/TRBV3-2|.
CASSQPGVEAGELFF
>TRBV7-9|.
CASSLAGTGNTIYF
>TRBV5-1|.
CASSQTTNQPQHF
>TRBV19|.
CASRDRGGYGYTF
>TRBV9|.
CASSVDGAEEKLFF
>TRBV7-8|.
CASSLEAAGNTEAFF
>TRBV30|.
CAWSVRINEKLFF
>TRBV11-2|.
CASSLSRQETQYF
>TRBV28|.
CASSLGRLYGYTF
>TRBV11-2|.
CASSLDLPRHFSNYGYTF
>TRBV5-1|.
CASGGLPDNEQFF
>TRBV7-3|.
CASSLTRGETQYF
>TRBV7-6|.
CAAERGSNQPQHF
>TRBV5-1|TRBD1
CASKAGTGGAPEAFF
>TRBV2|TRBD2
CASKVGGGAAYEQYF
>TRBV6-5|TRBD1
CASSGQGFGYTF